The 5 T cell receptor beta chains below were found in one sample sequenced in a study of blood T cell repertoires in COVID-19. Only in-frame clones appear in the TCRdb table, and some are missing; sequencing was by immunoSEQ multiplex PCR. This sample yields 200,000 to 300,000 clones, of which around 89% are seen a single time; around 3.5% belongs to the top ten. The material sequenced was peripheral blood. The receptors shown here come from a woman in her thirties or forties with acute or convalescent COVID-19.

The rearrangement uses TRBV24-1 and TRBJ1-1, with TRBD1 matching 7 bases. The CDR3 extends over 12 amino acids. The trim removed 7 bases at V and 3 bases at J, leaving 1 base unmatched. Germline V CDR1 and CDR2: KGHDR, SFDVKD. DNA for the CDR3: TGTGCCACCAGGGGACAGTACACTGAAGCTTTCTTT. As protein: CATRGQYTEAFF.

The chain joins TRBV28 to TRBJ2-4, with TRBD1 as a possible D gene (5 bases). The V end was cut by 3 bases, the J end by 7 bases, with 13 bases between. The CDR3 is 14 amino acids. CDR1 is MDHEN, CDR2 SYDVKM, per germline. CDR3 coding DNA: TGTGCCAGCAGTTTGGCAGGGTATGCGAACATTCAGTACTTC. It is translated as CASSLAGYANIQYF.

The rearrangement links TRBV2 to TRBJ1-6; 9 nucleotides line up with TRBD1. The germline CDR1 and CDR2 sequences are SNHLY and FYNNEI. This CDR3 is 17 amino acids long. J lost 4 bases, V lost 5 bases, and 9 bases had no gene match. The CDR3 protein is CASSQGQGRFYNSPLHF. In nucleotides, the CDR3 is TGTGCCAGCAGTCAGGGACAGGGAAGATTTTATAATTCACCCCTCCACTTT.

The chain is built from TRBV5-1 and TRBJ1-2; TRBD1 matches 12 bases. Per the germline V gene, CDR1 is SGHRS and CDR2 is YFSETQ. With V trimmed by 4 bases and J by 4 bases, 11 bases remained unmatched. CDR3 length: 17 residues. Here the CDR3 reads CASSPNAGTGGAYGYTF. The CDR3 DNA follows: TGCGCCAGCAGCCCTAATGCCGGGACAGGGGGCGCCTATGGCTACACCTTC.

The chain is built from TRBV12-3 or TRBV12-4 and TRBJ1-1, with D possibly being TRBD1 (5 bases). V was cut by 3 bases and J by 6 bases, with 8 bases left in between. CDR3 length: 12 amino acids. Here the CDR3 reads CASSFWGAEAFF. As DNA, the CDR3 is TGTGCCAGCAGTTTCTGGGGGGCTGAAGCTTTCTTT.